This entry lists 24 T cell receptor beta chains sequenced from one sample in a study of blood T cell repertoires in COVID-19. Measured with immunoSEQ multiplex PCR; TCRdb has only the in-frame clones, and not every one. The sample holds tens of thousands of clones, 60% to 85% seen once. Sequencing was performed on peripheral blood. The receptors originated from a human donor in a cohort sampled during active COVID-19.

This chain connects TRBV5-1 to TRBJ2-1; 10 positions match TRBD2. CDR3 size: 17 residues. Germline loops: CDR1 SGHRS, CDR2 YFSETQ. V lost 4 bases and J lost 5; bases outside the gene matches: 12. In nucleotides, the CDR3 is TGCGCCAGCAGCACCCGAACAGGACTAGCGGCCCACAATGAGCAGTTCTTC. Residues: CASSTRTGLAAHNEQFF.

The chain links TRBV6-6 to TRBJ1-1, with 9 bases fitting TRBD1. V dropped 5 bases and J dropped 2; count of bases not matched to a gene: 3. The CDR3 runs 14 residues. Germline CDR1 and CDR2: MNHNY and SVGAGI (reference sequence). The CDR3 sequence is CASSKQGANTEAFF. CDR3 bases: TGTGCCAGCAGTAAACAGGGGGCCAACACTGAAGCTTTCTTT.

This clone occurred once. The gene calls are TRBV10-2 and TRBJ2-7, with 7 bases matching TRBD1. The V gene end was trimmed by 4 bases and the J gene end by 2 bases; junction bases not matched to a gene: 11. This CDR3 has 16 residues. In germline, CDR1 is WSHSY, CDR2 SAAADI. CDR3 bases: TGCGCCAGCAGTGCCCAGGGTGACAGGGCCGCCTACGAGCAGTACTTC. Protein sequence: CASSAQGDRAAYEQYF.

V usage is TRBV2 and J usage is TRBJ2-7, with D possibly being TRBD2 (6 bases). V was trimmed by 5 bases and J by 6 bases, leaving 14 bases between them. CDR3 length: 13 residues. CDR1 and CDR2 (germline): SNHLY, FYNNEI. The CDR3 nucleotides are TGTGCCAGCAGTCGGGGAGGAACAATCGAGCAGTACTTC. Translation: CASSRGGTIEQYF.

CDR3 sequence: CASSLSGRALTGELFF. DNA of the CDR3: TGTGCCAGCAGCCTTAGCGGGAGGGCCCTCACCGGGGAGCTGTTTTTT. The chain uses TRBV7-6 and TRBJ2-2, with 11 bases aligning to TRBD2. The germline V gene has CDR1 SGHVS and CDR2 FNYEAQ. This CDR3 comprises 16 residues. Germline trimming cut 5 bases from V and 4 bases from J; bases unmatched to any gene: 6.

The genes are TRBV25-1 and TRBJ1-1; 7 bases are a match to TRBD1. The CDR3 length is 14 residues. Unmatched junction bases numbered 6, after V lost 3 bases and J lost 5 bases. From germline, CDR1 is MGHDK and CDR2 SYGVNS. The CDR3 region is CASSDTGVMTEAFF. Here the CDR3 DNA reads TGTGCCAGCAGTGACACAGGGGTGATGACTGAAGCTTTCTTT.

The chain uses TRBV27 and TRBJ2-7; 12 nucleotides agree with TRBD1. The V gene end was trimmed by 3 bases and the J gene end by 2 bases; junction bases not matched to a gene: 8. Germline CDR1 and CDR2: MNHEY and SMNVEV (reference sequence). There are 17 residues in the CDR3. CDR3 protein: CASSLEGQGAYPYEQYF. The CDR3 bases are TGTGCCAGCAGTTTGGAGGGACAGGGGGCTTACCCCTACGAGCAGTACTTC.

J is TRBJ2-5 and V is TRBV7-8, with TRBD2 matching 9 bases. Losses at the gene ends were 1 base for V and 4 bases for J; bases not matched to a gene: 7. The CDR3 sequence is 16 residues long. Germline V lookup: CDR1 SGHVS, CDR2 FQNEAQ. The CDR3 DNA reads as TGTGCCAGCAGCTTAGGAGTAGCGGGAGTTTCAGAGACCCAGTACTTC. Its translation: CASSLGVAGVSETQYF.

This rearrangement joins TRBV29-1 to TRBJ1-1; TRBD1 is a possible D gene (6 bases). The CDR3 length is 14 residues. Trimming took off 5 bases at V and 6 bases at J, with 19 bases between the two ends. Per the germline V gene, CDR1 is SQVTM and CDR2 is ANQGSEA. In nucleotides, the CDR3 is TGCAGCGTTACTCGAGACAGGACCGGCGCTGAAGCTTTCTTT. It specifies CSVTRDRTGAEAFF.

The chain carries TRBV9 and TRBJ1-3; 7 bases fit TRBD1. The length of the CDR3 is 16 residues. Germline loops: CDR1 SGDLS, CDR2 YYNGEE. The V segment lost 4 bases and the J segment 3 bases; nucleotides outside the gene matches: 10. Written as DNA, the CDR3 is TGTGCCAGCAGCCCCAAAGGGACAGCTCTTGGAAACACCATATATTTT. Translating it yields CASSPKGTALGNTIYF.

As to this clone: This sample also contains other DNA sequences that code for the same CDR3. The rearrangement uses TRBV2 and TRBJ2-1; D perhaps matches TRBD2 (5 bases). The ends were cut back, 7 bases at V and 0 bases at J, with 10 bases in the middle. Germline assignment: CDR1 SNHLY and CDR2 FYNNEI. This CDR3 is built from 14 residues. CDR3 sequence (DNA): TGTGCCAGCACACCGGGGAGCTCCTACAATGAGCAGTTCTTC. This codes for CASTPGSSYNEQFF.

This clone turned up a few times. The chain is built from TRBV7-8 and TRBJ2-7; D perhaps matches TRBD1 (5 bases). V was trimmed by 5 bases and J by 12 bases, leaving 17 bases between them. Germline values: CDR1 SGHVS, CDR2 FQNEAQ. The CDR3 is 12 amino acids. In nucleotides, the CDR3 is TGTGCCAGCAGCCCAAGCACAGGCCTCCGGTACTTC. This gives the protein CASSPSTGLRYF.

This clone has only a few counts. The rearrangement uses TRBV28 and TRBJ2-5, with 7 bases identical to TRBD1. V trimming: 5 bases; J trimming: 2 bases; junction bases outside the gene matches: 2. The germline V gene has CDR1 MDHEN and CDR2 SYDVKM. This CDR3 region has 13 residues. The CDR3 coding sequence is TGTGCCAGCAGTAAGGGACAGCAAGAGACCCAGTACTTC. This codes for CASSKGQQETQYF.

The J gene is TRBJ2-5, the V gene TRBV19; TRBD2 aligns across 9 bases. This CDR3 has 15 amino acids. The V segment lost 3 bases and the J segment 4 bases; nucleotides outside the gene matches: 6. Germline-derived CDR1 and CDR2 are LNHDA and SQIVND (reference sequence). The CDR3 is CASSIRAGGAETQYF. The CDR3 DNA sequence: TGTGCCAGTAGTATCCGAGCGGGAGGAGCAGAGACCCAGTACTTC.

CDR3 region: CAWSRGKETQYF. The CDR3 bases are TGTGCCTGGAGTCGAGGAAAAGAGACCCAGTACTTC. The rearrangement links TRBV30 to TRBJ2-5; D remains unclear. Germline lookup yields CDR1 GTSNPN and CDR2 SVGIG (reference sequence). The CDR3 spans 12 residues. Trimming removed 2 bases at V and 3 bases at J, with 7 bases between. The variable domain in full, with the rest retrieved from reference TRBV30 and TRBJ2-5, is SQTIHQWPATLVQPVGSPLSLECTVEGTSNPNLYWYRQAAGRGLQLLFYSVGIGQISSEVPQNLSASRPQDRQFILSSKKLLLSDSGFYLCAWSRGKETQYFGPGTRLLVL.

The V and J genes are TRBV6-5 and TRBJ1-1; TRBD1 matches 8 bases. The J segment lost 5 bases and the V segment lost 6 bases, leaving 11 bases of the junction unmatched. Germline assignment: CDR1 MNHEY and CDR2 SVGAGI. This CDR3 contains 15 residues. The CDR3 sequence: CASSTPGGQGTEAFF. In DNA, the CDR3 is TGTGCCAGCAGCACGCCAGGGGGCCAGGGAACTGAAGCTTTCTTT.

This rearrangement joins TRBV6-1 to TRBJ1-5, with unresolved D. Germline loops: CDR1 MNHNS, CDR2 SASEGT. This CDR3 region has 16 residues. Trimming removed 0 bases from V and 4 bases from J, with 13 bases in between. The DNA for the CDR3 is TGTGCCAGCAGTGAAGCGTTCGGGGTCGGAAATCAGCCCCAGCATTTT. Amino acid sequence: CASSEAFGVGNQPQHF.

The CDR3 region is CASSLAQGSSTDTQYF. DNA for the CDR3: TGTGCCAGCAGCTTAGCACAGGGATCTAGCACAGATACGCAGTATTTT. The chain couples TRBV7-2 to TRBJ2-3, with D tentatively TRBD1 (6 bases). V gave up 0 bases and J gave up 0 bases, with 10 bases separating them. The CDR3 contains 16 residues. The germline V gene has CDR1 SGHTA and CDR2 FQGNSA.

The chain links TRBV5-4 to TRBJ1-1; 8 nucleotides align to TRBD1. The CDR3 is made up of 17 amino acids. CDR1 SGHNT and CDR2 YYREEE come from the germline V gene (reference sequence). Unmatched junction bases numbered 15, after V lost 4 bases and J lost 4 bases. The CDR3 protein is CASSPRTGTTWGTEAFF. CDR3 DNA: TGTGCCAGCAGCCCGCGGACAGGGACAACCTGGGGCACTGAAGCTTTCTTT.

Turning to this clone: The sample holds other DNA sequences that translate to the same CDR3. This rearrangement joins TRBV28 to TRBJ2-5; 12 positions agree with TRBD2. Germline CDR1 and CDR2: MDHEN and SYDVKM. The V gene end was trimmed by 3 bases and the J gene end by 1 base; junction bases not matched to a gene: 3. There are 16 residues in the CDR3. For the CDR3, the DNA is TGTGCCAGCAGTTTGACTAGCGGGAGAGGCCAAGAGACCCAGTACTTC. Translating it yields CASSLTSGRGQETQYF.

This sequence joins TRBV6-5 and TRBJ1-5; TRBD1 might be the D (5 bases). CDR3 size: 13 residues. The V end was cut by 6 bases, the J end by 6 bases, with 12 bases between. Germline CDR1 is MNHEY and CDR2 is SVGAGI. The CDR3 sequence is CASRPQQGQPQHF. CDR3 DNA sequence: TGTGCCAGCAGGCCCCAGCAGGGTCAGCCCCAGCATTTT.

The count of this clone is one. The chain uses TRBV29-1 and TRBJ2-7; D not resolved. This CDR3 is 11 amino acids long. Trimming shortened V by 4 bases and J by 3 bases, and 7 bases separated the two germline ends. Germline CDR1 SQVTM, CDR2 ANQGSEA. CDR3 nucleotides: TGCAGCGTTGGCACTTACTACGAGCAGTACTTC. Amino acids: CSVGTYYEQYF.

V gene TRBV28 combines with J gene TRBJ2-7; D gene uncertain. Per the germline V gene, CDR1 is MDHEN and CDR2 is SYDVKM. Trimming left V 6 bases short and J 2 bases short, with 8 bases between. This CDR3 contains 12 residues. The CDR3 DNA reads TGTGCCAGCAGACCTGACACCTACGAGCAGTACTTC. This translates into CASRPDTYEQYF.

This chain connects TRBV2 to TRBJ1-5, with D possibly being TRBD1 (5 bases). CDR1 SNHLY and CDR2 FYNNEI come from the germline V gene. Trimming left V 4 bases short and J 7 bases short, with 17 bases between. CDR3 length: 15 amino acids. CDR3: CASSGQGAPVQPQHF. CDR3 nucleotides: TGTGCCAGCAGTGGTCAGGGCGCACCCGTCCAGCCCCAGCATTTT.